This TCR beta chain was identified during a study of blood T cell repertoires in COVID-19. Overall study context: The origin of the acute and convalescent COVID-19 samples was the United States, Italy and Spain.

Produced via immunoSEQ multiplex PCR; TCRdb's table is partial and in-frame only. The sample comprises 300,000 to 450,000 clones, around 85% of which are singletons, and 3.5% to 4% rests with the top ten. The CDR3 sequence is 14 residues long. Germline CDR1 SGHRS, CDR2 YFSETQ. V dropped 7 bases and J dropped 3 bases, with 16 bases sitting between them. This chain connects TRBV5-1 to TRBJ1-1; D may be TRBD1 (5 bases). The clonotype originates from a woman in her late teens or twenties with acute or convalescent COVID-19. Sequenced: peripheral blood. The CDR3 protein is CASCREGRDTEAFF. As DNA, the CDR3 is TGCGCCAGCTGCCGGGAGGGGCGGGACACTGAAGCTTTCTTT.